The 19 T cell receptor beta chains below were found in one sample sequenced in a study of a mutant IDH1 vaccine in newly diagnosed glioma. Time point defined: week 5, during vaccination. Vaccine doses each comprised 300 ug of mutant IDH1 20-mer peptide, with topical imiquimod. Clones were read by immunoSEQ multiplex PCR, and TCRdb kept only the in-frame ones, dropping some. The table lists around 58,000 clones, 80% to 85% of them singletons. These receptors lack a known antigen. Sequenced material: PBMCs, taken from a glioma patient whose treatment included an IDH1 peptide vaccine. The source is a man aged 25 to 40 with glioma.

The genes are TRBV19 and TRBJ1-5; tentatively, D is TRBD1 (6 bases). CDR3 length: 14 residues. The V end was cut by 5 bases, the J end by 4 bases, with 12 bases between. Germline-derived CDR1 and CDR2 are LNHDA and SQIVND (reference sequence). The CDR3 bases are TGTGCCAGTAGTCCCGGACAGAAAAATCAGCCCCAGCATTTT. It codes for CASSPGQKNQPQHF.

This clone was recorded a few times. The V and J genes are TRBV2 and TRBJ1-6; the D is unclear. Germline CDR1 SNHLY, CDR2 FYNNEI. This CDR3 spans 13 amino acids. Trimming removed 7 bases from V and 7 bases from J, with 11 bases in between. The CDR3 DNA reads TGTGCCAGCATTCCCTACCAAAATTCACCCCTCCACTTT. Its translation is CASIPYQNSPLHF.

The J gene is TRBJ1-2, the V gene TRBV9; no clear D. Germline V gene sequence: CDR1 SGDLS, CDR2 YYNGEE. The CDR3 sequence is 14 residues long. V dropped 0 bases and J dropped 7 bases, with 13 bases sitting between them. The CDR3 DNA reads TGTGCCAGCAGCGTAGAACCTTTAATTGCTGGCTACACCTTC. Translation gives CASSVEPLIAGYTF.

This chain connects TRBV11-2 to TRBJ2-1; no reliable D call. CDR3 length: 11 residues. V was trimmed by 1 base and J by 9 bases, leaving 4 bases between them. CDR1 is SGHAT, CDR2 FQNNGV, per germline. CDR3 coding DNA: TGTGCCAGCAGCTTAGTACCTGAGCAGTTCTTC. It yields the protein CASSLVPEQFF.

The chain carries TRBV5-6 and TRBJ2-7; D may be TRBD2 (6 bases). Deletions cut 0 bases from V and 3 bases from J, with 10 bases between. CDR3 length equals 14 residues. From germline, CDR1 is SGHDT and CDR2 YYEEEE. CDR3 region: CASSLGGGNYEQYF. The CDR3 nucleotides read TGTGCCAGCAGCTTGGGTGGGGGGAACTACGAGCAGTACTTC.

The V gene is TRBV27, the J gene TRBJ2-2, with D possibly being TRBD1 (6 bases). Trimming pared 5 bases from V and 4 bases from J, leaving 17 bases between. The CDR3 extends over 16 amino acids. The germline V gene has CDR1 MNHEY and CDR2 SMNVEV (reference sequence). The CDR3 spells CASSTPAGESTGELFF. Here the CDR3 DNA reads TGTGCCAGCAGTACCCCGGCAGGGGAGAGCACCGGGGAGCTGTTTTTT.

The rearrangement joins TRBV28 to TRBJ1-2; D ambiguous. The CDR3 is 12 amino acids. Between the trimmed V and J ends, which lost 8 bases and 0 bases, there was a span of 7 bases. In germline, CDR1 is MDHEN, CDR2 SYDVKM. The CDR3 is CASLEANYGYTF. CDR3 coding DNA: TGTGCCAGCTTGGAGGCTAACTATGGCTACACCTTC.

The V gene is TRBV2, the J gene TRBJ1-5, with a possible D match to TRBD1 (5 bases). The length of the CDR3 is 13 residues. Looked up from germline, CDR1 is SNHLY and CDR2 is FYNNEI. Trimming removed 7 bases at V and 4 bases at J, with 11 bases between. The CDR3 DNA reads TGTGCCAGCACCCGGGACTTTAATCAGCCCCAGCATTTT. It codes for CASTRDFNQPQHF.

The V and J genes are TRBV28 and TRBJ1-2; D call uncertain. This CDR3 is 11 amino acids long. CDR1 is MDHEN, CDR2 SYDVKM, per germline. Trimming took off 2 bases at V and 4 bases at J, with 2 bases between the two ends. This CDR3 reads CASSLIYGYTF. CDR3 coding DNA: TGTGCCAGCAGTTTAATCTATGGCTACACCTTC.

The chain carries TRBV19 and TRBJ1-1; 7 bases fit TRBD1. The length of the CDR3 is 13 residues. The V gene's germline CDR1 is LNHDA and CDR2 SQIVND (reference sequence). J gave up 8 bases and V 4 bases, and 7 bases lay outside the gene matches. The CDR3 DNA follows: TGTGCCAGTAGTAAGCCAGGGGGACTGGAAGCTTTCTTT. This encodes CASSKPGGLEAFF.

This clone was seen just once. The chain has TRBV19 and TRBJ2-5, with TRBD2 identical over 7 bases. The V gene end was trimmed by 9 bases and the J gene end by 5 bases; junction bases not matched to a gene: 18. The CDR3 is made up of 16 amino acids. The germline V gene has CDR1 LNHDA and CDR2 SQIVND (reference sequence). In nucleotides, the CDR3 is TGTGCCAGCGGATACGGGGGGACCCTAGTAGGGGAGACCCAGTACTTC. Translating gives CASGYGGTLVGETQYF.

J is TRBJ1-6 and V is TRBV7-8; D possibly corresponds to TRBD1 (6 bases). V lost 1 base to trimming and J lost 7 bases, with 11 bases between them. Germline lookup yields CDR1 SGHVS and CDR2 FQNEAQ. This CDR3 has 15 residues. CDR3 sequence (DNA): TGTGCCAGCAGCTTAGGACAGGCCTTCAATTCACCCCTCCACTTT. Protein: CASSLGQAFNSPLHF.

This clone was counted a few times. The J gene is TRBJ1-5, the V gene TRBV5-8; tentatively, D is TRBD1 (6 bases). Looked up from germline, CDR1 is SGHTS and CDR2 is YDEGEE. The CDR3 sequence is 16 residues long. V dropped 0 bases and J dropped 7 bases, with 17 bases sitting between them. This chain's CDR3 is CASSLGVVTGGQPQHF. In DNA form, the CDR3 reads TGTGCCAGCAGCTTGGGGGTTGTGACAGGCGGCCAGCCCCAGCATTTT.

The chain has TRBV4-2 and TRBJ1-2; a possible D gene is TRBD1 (5 bases). The CDR3 is 16 amino acids. The ends were cut back, 1 base at V and 4 bases at J, with 16 bases in the middle. Per the germline V gene, CDR1 is LGHNA and CDR2 is YNFKEQ. The CDR3 region has the DNA TGTGCCAGCAGCCAAGGGGGCGTGGCAAGCACCTATGGCTACACCTTC. It encodes CASSQGGVASTYGYTF.

This sequence joins TRBV9 and TRBJ2-2, with a possible D match to TRBD2 (5 bases). The CDR3 is 14 amino acids. Per germline, CDR1 SGDLS and CDR2 YYNGEE. V lost 0 bases and J lost 5, with 8 bases in between. The CDR3, as DNA: TGTGCCAGCAGCGTAGTCGGGGAAACCGGGGAGCTGTTTTTT. This encodes CASSVVGETGELFF.

The chain employs TRBV27 and TRBJ1-2; possible D gene TRBD1, 5 bases. The V gene's germline CDR1 is MNHEY and CDR2 SMNVEV (reference sequence). The CDR3 contains 13 residues. V was pared by 2 bases and J by 4 bases, with 8 bases between. The CDR3 coding sequence is TGTGCCAGCAGTTTAACAGGAGGCTATGGCTACACCTTC. Protein sequence: CASSLTGGYGYTF.

This chain connects TRBV19 to TRBJ1-2; possibly TRBD1 for D (5 bases). The CDR3 consists of 15 residues. Germline loops: CDR1 LNHDA, CDR2 SQIVND (reference sequence). The ends were cut back, 6 bases at V and 4 bases at J, with 18 bases in the middle. The chain's CDR3 is CASRPRQGHSYGYTF. CDR3 nucleotide sequence: TGTGCCAGTAGACCACGCCAGGGCCATAGCTATGGCTACACCTTC. The variable domain in full, with the rest retrieved from reference TRBV19 and TRBJ1-2, is DGGITQSPKYLFRKEGQNVTLSCEQNLNHDAMYWYRQDPGQGLRLIYYSQIVNDFQKGDIAEGYSVSREKKESFPLTVTSAQKNPTAFYLCASRPRQGHSYGYTFGSGTRLTVV.

The chain joins TRBV27 to TRBJ2-2; 7 nucleotides line up with TRBD1. Trimming removed 5 bases from V and 2 bases from J; junction bases left unmatched: 5. The V gene's germline CDR1 is MNHEY and CDR2 SMNVEV (reference sequence). CDR3 length equals 15 residues. CDR3 region: CASSVHRGNTGELFF. The CDR3 DNA is TGTGCCAGCAGTGTCCACAGGGGTAACACCGGGGAGCTGTTTTTT.

Points on this clone: One junction end does not reproduce the germline sequence, and a read error may be involved. Written as DNA, the CDR3 is TGTGCCACCAGTCCCACGGGGGGAAACACAGATACGCAGTATTTT. This translates into CATSPTGGNTDTQYF. The chain couples TRBV28 to TRBJ2-3; TRBD2 matches at 7 bases. Per the germline V gene, CDR1 is MDHEN and CDR2 is SYDVKM. This CDR3 is built from 15 residues.